This T cell receptor beta chain originates from a study of blood T cell repertoires in COVID-19 (dated by TCRdb to the early 2020s). About the investigation overall: Samples from collaborators originated in the United States, Italy and Spain and spanned both the acute and convalescent phases of COVID-19. The material from the prospective study consisted of cDNA or gDNA derived from T cells, B-cell-depleted T cells, or PBMCs. The dataset comprised deeply sampled blood TCRbeta repertoires from subjects exposed to, actively infected with, or recovered from COVID-19. The repertoires were made available in a free public database intended to serve as a resource for research on the immune response to SARS-CoV-2. The samples were drawn from two sources: the first 160 participants of the ongoing ImmuneRACE study, and 1,254 subjects contributed by 6 global collaborators. The sample metadata nearly always contained a de-identified subject ID, COVID-19 status, age in years and sex. Where HLA class I and class II types were available, the types were taken from metadata supplied by the sample provider, not from assay-based typing.

The germline V gene supplies CDR1 ENHRY and CDR2 SYGVKD. The CDR3 runs 12 amino acids, cysteine and phenylalanine included. Solely the CDR3 DNA is kept, with 36 bases framed from the first base. The junction carries 5 bases between V and J, which are trimmed by 7 bases and 0 bases respectively. TCRbeta CDR3 regions were amplified from genomic DNA by means of the immunoSEQ Assay, a bias-controlled multiplex PCR. Under the source paper's analysis protocol: The number of nucleated cells in each sample was estimated from the amplification of reference gene primers within the assay. To quantify the absolute abundance of each unique TCRbeta CDR3 rearrangement, sequence reads were collapsed and filtered. For each sample, productive Simpson clonality was calculated by taking the square root of Simpson's diversity index across productive rearrangements. TCRdb mirrors the immuneACCESS table, restricted to in-frame sequences. Some clones are absent from its copies; in checked studies, under half trace to an unresolved V gene, and the reason for the others is unknown. That table gives V, J and clone size, and the DNA gave D and trimming. The sample table holds around 250,000 clones, of which 89% were seen once. Of the sample, 4% to 5% is held by the ten largest clones.

Overall study results and their limits: The quantity of clinical and demographic metadata differed by source and by participant and was supplied without curation.

Worth noting for this clone: Its antigen remains unidentified. No per-base quality is available; no much larger clone lies one base away.

Samples from volunteer blood donors who had recovered from COVID-19 were contributed by a second Seattle source. Each collaborating institution followed its own protocols to collect whole blood in K2EDTA tubes. Collaborator samples were shipped for TCRbeta analysis as frozen whole blood, isolated PBMCs, or DNA extracted from either sample type. The sample taken for sequencing was peripheral blood. Recombination connected TRBV10-3 to TRBJ2-3; a confident D gene designation cannot be given. This receptor was taken from a woman aged 40 to 50 who had recovered from COVID-19. At the DNA level, the sequence is TGTGCCATCACCAGTAGCACAGATACGCAGTATTTT. This sequence encodes CAITSSTDTQYF.